This is a list of T cell receptor beta chains from one sample in a study of cytomegalovirus exposure and HLA in healthy donors. Here immunoSEQ multiplex PCR was the method, and the copy in TCRdb shows in-frame clones only, minus some. The data hold tens of thousands of clones, with around 84% observed a single time. Sequenced material: PBMCs. These receptors were collected from a man aged 18 to 30 in good health and CMV-seropositive. CDR3s include the opening cysteine and the closing phenylalanine or tryptophan. Each record gives: V gene, D gene, clone size, J gene, CDR3 protein, CDR3 DNA. The D gene is left open where the match is weak. Clone size appears in some rows only: once, few, many, or a class for an expanded clone.

>TRBV14|.|.|TRBJ2-3
CASSQMLGGTDTQYF
TGTGCCAGCAGCCAGATGCTAGGGGGCACAGATACGCAGTATTTT
>TRBV9|.|.|TRBJ1-4
CASSGGGNEKLFF
TGTGCCAGCAGCGGGGGCGGTAATGAAAAACTGTTTTTT
>TRBV5-1|TRBD1|.|TRBJ1-2
CASSLGQVYGYTF
TGCGCCAGCAGCCTCGGACAGGTCTATGGCTACACCTTC
>TRBV5-1|TRBD1|.|TRBJ1-1
CASSGDRPYMNTEAFF
TGCGCCAGCAGCGGGGACAGACCTTACATGAACACTGAAGCTTTCTTT
>TRBV28|TRBD1|.|TRBJ1-1
CASLQGADTEAFF
TGTGCCAGCTTACAGGGGGCAGACACTGAAGCTTTCTTT
>TRBV4-1|.|.|TRBJ2-1
CASSQEPQTRSSYNEQFF
TGCGCCAGCAGCCAAGAACCCCAAACGCGGAGCTCCTACAATGAGCAGTTCTTC
>TRBV10-2|.|few|TRBJ2-7
CASSMGSVASSYEQYF
TGCGCCAGCAGCATGGGGTCGGTAGCGAGCTCCTACGAGCAGTACTTC
>TRBV5-1|.|.|TRBJ1-4
CASSLAGAFNEKLFF
TGCGCCAGCAGCTTGGCTGGGGCCTTTAATGAAAAACTGTTTTTT
>TRBV27|.|.|TRBJ2-3
CASRLQGRADTQYF
TGTGCCAGCAGACTACAGGGTCGAGCAGATACGCAGTATTTT
>TRBV28|.|.|TRBJ1-3
CASSFAGPGNTIYF
TGTGCCAGCAGTTTCGCGGGGCCGGGAAACACCATATATTTT
>TRBV7-3|TRBD2|.|TRBJ2-1
CASSLYGTKDNEQFF
TGTGCCAGCAGCCTCTATGGGACTAAAGACAATGAGCAGTTCTTC
>TRBV7-3|TRBD1|once|TRBJ2-5
CASSLSGQGAPRETQYF
TGTGCCAGCAGCTTATCGGGCCAGGGGGCGCCCCGAGAGACCCAGTACTTC
>TRBV10-3|.|.|TRBJ1-5
CAISESAQPQHF
TGTGCCATCAGTGAGTCAGCTCAGCCCCAGCATTTT
>TRBV6-5|.|.|TRBJ2-7
CASSPAGLLSYEQYF
TGTGCCAGCAGCCCCGCCGGACTCCTCTCCTACGAGCAGTACTTC
>TRBV27|TRBD1|once|TRBJ1-4
CASSSNRGGEKLFF
TGTGCCAGCAGTTCTAACAGGGGAGGTGAAAAACTGTTTTTT
>TRBV18|TRBD1|.|TRBJ1-5
CASSRQGGHSNQPQHF
TGTGCCAGCTCCCGACAGGGGGGCCATAGCAATCAGCCCCAGCATTTT
>TRBV2|TRBD2|.|TRBJ2-1
CASSERTSGYNEQFF
TGTGCCAGCAGTGAAAGGACTAGCGGGTACAATGAGCAGTTCTTC
>TRBV6-5|.|.|TRBJ2-3
CASTPKGSDTQYF
TGTGCCAGCACCCCAAAGGGGTCAGATACGCAGTATTTT
>TRBV5-1|TRBD2|.|TRBJ2-7
CASSLATSGDYEQYF
TGCGCCAGCAGCTTGGCGACTAGCGGGGACTACGAGCAGTACTTC
>TRBV28|TRBD2|.|TRBJ2-3
CASRTSLAGGPSTDTQYF
TGTGCCAGCAGGACCTCCTTAGCGGGAGGACCTAGCACAGATACGCAGTATTTT
>TRBV9|.|.|TRBJ1-2
CASSPETDHYGYTF
TGTGCCAGCAGCCCAGAGACAGACCACTATGGCTACACCTTC
>TRBV18|TRBD1|few|TRBJ1-2
CASSPKLGQDLNYGYTF
TGTGCCAGCTCACCGAAACTTGGACAGGATCTTAACTATGGCTACACCTTC
>TRBV19|.|.|TRBJ2-3
CASSPRDSDTQYF
TGTGCCAGTAGTCCCAGGGATTCAGATACGCAGTATTTT
>TRBV28|TRBD1|once|TRBJ1-2
CASSFPDRASYGYTF
TGTGCCAGCAGTTTCCCGGACAGGGCTAGCTATGGCTACACCTTC
>TRBV14|.|.|TRBJ1-2
CASSQDRGESKRYGYTF
TGTGCCAGCAGCCAAGACAGGGGAGAAAGTAAGAGGTATGGCTACACCTTC